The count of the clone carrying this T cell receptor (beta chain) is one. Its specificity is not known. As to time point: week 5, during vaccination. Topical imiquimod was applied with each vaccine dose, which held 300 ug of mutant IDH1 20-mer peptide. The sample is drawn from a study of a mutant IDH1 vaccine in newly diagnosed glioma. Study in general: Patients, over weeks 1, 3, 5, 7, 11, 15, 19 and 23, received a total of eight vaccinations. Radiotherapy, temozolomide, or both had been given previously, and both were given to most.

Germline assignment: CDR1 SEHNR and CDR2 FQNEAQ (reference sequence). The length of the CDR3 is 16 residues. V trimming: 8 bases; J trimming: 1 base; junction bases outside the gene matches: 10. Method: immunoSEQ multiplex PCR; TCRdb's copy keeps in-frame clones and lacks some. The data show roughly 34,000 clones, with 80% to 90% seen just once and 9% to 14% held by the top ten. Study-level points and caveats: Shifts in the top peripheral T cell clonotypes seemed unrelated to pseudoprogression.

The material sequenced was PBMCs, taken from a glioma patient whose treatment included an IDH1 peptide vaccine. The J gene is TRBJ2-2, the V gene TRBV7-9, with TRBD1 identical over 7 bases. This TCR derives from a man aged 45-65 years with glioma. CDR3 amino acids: CASGPARQGNTGELFF. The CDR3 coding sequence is TGTGCCAGCGGACCCGCGAGACAGGGGAACACCGGGGAGCTGTTTTTT.